This T cell receptor beta chain was profiled in a study of blood T cell repertoires in COVID-19. Germline CDR1 and CDR2: LGHDT and YNNKEL (reference sequence). Trimming left V 5 bases short and J 2 bases short, with 12 bases between. This CDR3 contains 14 residues. The data were produced by immunoSEQ multiplex PCR, yet TCRdb's version contains in-frame clones alone and is incomplete. The sample yields some 200,000 clones, approximately 92% seen once. The sample was PBMCs or T cells enriched from blood (not recorded which). This chain joins TRBV3-1 (or the pseudogene TRBV3-2) and TRBJ2-5; perhaps TRBD2 as D (7 bases). The receptor's source is a woman between 18 and 30 years old in a cohort exposed to, infected with or recovered from COVID-19 (not recorded which). The CDR3 DNA reads as TGTGCCAGCAGCATCGGGGGGCATCAAGAGACCCAGTACTTC. Translated: CASSIGGHQETQYF.